A selection of T cell receptor beta chains follows, all from one sample in a study of blood T cell repertoires in COVID-19. Assay: immunoSEQ multiplex PCR; the TCRdb copy retains only in-frame clones and omits some. Here the sample spans 160,000 or so clones, 80% being singletons. Sequenced sample: PBMCs or T cells enriched from blood (not recorded which). The receptors here all came from a man in his forties who had recovered from COVID-19. Each CDR3 is given with its conserved first and last residue. Fields, in order: clone size, D gene, V gene, J gene, CDR3 protein, CDR3 DNA. A D gene is named only where the DNA matches it firmly. Clone sizes are given selectively: once, few, many, or a class where the clone is expanded.

abundance: -
d_gene: TRBD2
v_gene: TRBV5-6
j_gene: TRBJ2-3
CDR3aa: CASSSGLAGGFLTDTQYF
CDR3nt: TGTGCCAGCAGCTCCGGACTAGCGGGGGGATTTCTTACAGATACGCAGTATTTT

abundance: -
d_gene: TRBD2
v_gene: TRBV6-5
j_gene: TRBJ2-7
CDR3aa: CASSYLAGTSYEQYF
CDR3nt: TGTGCCAGCAGTTACCTAGCGGGGACCTCCTACGAGCAGTACTTC

abundance: once
d_gene: TRBD1
v_gene: TRBV11-3
j_gene: TRBJ2-3
CDR3aa: CASSPDRGDTQYF
CDR3nt: TGTGCCAGCAGCCCAGACAGGGGAGATACGCAGTATTTT

abundance: few
d_gene: -
v_gene: TRBV29-1
j_gene: TRBJ1-1
CDR3aa: CSVVGDKTWVTEAFF
CDR3nt: TGCAGCGTTGTTGGTGACAAGACGTGGGTCACTGAAGCTTTCTTT

abundance: -
d_gene: -
v_gene: TRBV5-4
j_gene: TRBJ1-2
CDR3aa: CASSLAVGSYGGYTF
CDR3nt: TGTGCCAGCAGCTTGGCCGTCGGGAGTTACGGTGGCTACACCTTC

abundance: -
d_gene: -
v_gene: TRBV5-5
j_gene: TRBJ1-2
CDR3aa: CASSPSVDGYTF
CDR3nt: TGTGCCAGCAGCCCATCGGTAGATGGCTACACCTTC

abundance: once
d_gene: TRBD2
v_gene: TRBV5-4
j_gene: TRBJ2-3
CDR3aa: CASAFVAGVTDTQYF
CDR3nt: TGTGCCAGCGCCTTTGTGGCGGGGGTCACAGATACGCAGTATTTT

abundance: few
d_gene: -
v_gene: TRBV25-1
j_gene: TRBJ2-5
CDR3aa: CASSDVGLGETQYF
CDR3nt: TGTGCCAGCAGTGATGTGGGCCTCGGAGAGACCCAGTACTTC

abundance: -
d_gene: -
v_gene: TRBV5-6
j_gene: TRBJ2-1
CDR3aa: CASSWGWDPDTGLNEQFF
CDR3nt: TGTGCCAGCAGCTGGGGGTGGGACCCGGACACAGGGCTCAATGAGCAGTTCTTC

abundance: -
d_gene: -
v_gene: TRBV5-1
j_gene: TRBJ1-5
CDR3aa: CASSVTSNQPQHF
CDR3nt: TGCGCCAGTTCGGTGACAAGCAATCAGCCCCAGCATTTT